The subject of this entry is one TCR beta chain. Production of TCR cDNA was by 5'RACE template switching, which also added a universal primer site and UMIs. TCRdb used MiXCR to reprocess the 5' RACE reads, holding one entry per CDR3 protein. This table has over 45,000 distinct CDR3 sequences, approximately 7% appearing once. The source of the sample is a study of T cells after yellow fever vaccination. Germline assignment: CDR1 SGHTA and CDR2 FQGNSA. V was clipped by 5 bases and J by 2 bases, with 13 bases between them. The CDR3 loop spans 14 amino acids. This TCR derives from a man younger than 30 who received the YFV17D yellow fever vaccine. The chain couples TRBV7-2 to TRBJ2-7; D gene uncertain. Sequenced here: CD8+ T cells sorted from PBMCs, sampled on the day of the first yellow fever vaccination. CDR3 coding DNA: TGTGCCAGCAGCCCCCGGGCCCGGGCCTACGAGCAGTACGTC. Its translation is CASSPRARAYEQYV.